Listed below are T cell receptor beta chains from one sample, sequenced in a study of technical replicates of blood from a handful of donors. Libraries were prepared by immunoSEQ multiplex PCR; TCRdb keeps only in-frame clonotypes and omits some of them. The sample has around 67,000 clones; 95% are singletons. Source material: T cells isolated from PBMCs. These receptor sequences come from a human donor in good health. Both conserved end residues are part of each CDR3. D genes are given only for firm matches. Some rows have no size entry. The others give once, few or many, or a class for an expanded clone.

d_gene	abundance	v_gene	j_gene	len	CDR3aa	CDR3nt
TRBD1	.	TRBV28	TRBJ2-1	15	CASSSQGAAYNEQFF	TGTGCCAGCAGTTCACAGGGGGCAGCTTACAATGAGCAGTTCTTC
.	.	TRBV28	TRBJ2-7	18	CASSLPKLSSTQPYEQYF	TGTGCCAGCAGTTTACCCAAACTCTCTAGCACCCAACCCTACGAGCAGTACTTC
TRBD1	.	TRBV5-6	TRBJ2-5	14	CASSLGGGKETQYF	TGTGCCAGCAGCTTGGGAGGGGGCAAGGAGACCCAGTACTTC
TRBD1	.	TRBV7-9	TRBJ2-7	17	CASSWGPRTGLRYEQYF	TGTGCCAGCAGCTGGGGCCCTCGGACAGGTCTTCGTTACGAGCAGTACTTC
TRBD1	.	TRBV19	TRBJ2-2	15	CASKRGGANTGELFF	TGTGCCAGTAAGAGAGGGGGCGCGAACACCGGGGAGCTGTTTTTT
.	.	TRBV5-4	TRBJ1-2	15	CARYHRRMPNYGYTF	TGTGCCAGGTATCACAGGAGAATGCCTAACTATGGCTACACCTTC
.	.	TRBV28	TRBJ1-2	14	CASSSSSGVGGYTF	TGTGCCAGCAGTTCGTCTAGCGGAGTCGGGGGCTACACCTTC
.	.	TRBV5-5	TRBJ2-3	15	CASATDAAWGDTQYF	TGTGCCAGCGCGACAGACGCCGCGTGGGGAGATACGCAGTATTTT
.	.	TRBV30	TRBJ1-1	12	CAWSVIRTEAFF	TGTGCCTGGAGTGTAATTCGGACTGAAGCTTTCTTT
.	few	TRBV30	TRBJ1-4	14	CAASKRSTNEKLFF	TGTGCCGCCTCTAAACGCTCAACTAATGAAAAACTGTTTTTT
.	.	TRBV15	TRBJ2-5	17	CATSRDLRRPFGETQYF	TGTGCCACCAGCAGAGATCTTCGCAGGCCCTTTGGGGAGACCCAGTACTTC
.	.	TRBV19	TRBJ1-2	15	CASSSTAGANYGYTF	TGTGCCAGTAGTTCGACGGCAGGGGCTAACTATGGCTACACCTTC
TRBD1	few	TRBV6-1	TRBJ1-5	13	CASTGTGDQPQHF	TGTGCCAGCACCGGGACAGGGGATCAGCCCCAGCATTTT
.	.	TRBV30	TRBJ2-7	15	CAWSSTGNSSYEQYF	TGTGCCTGGAGCTCGACAGGCAATAGCTCCTACGAGCAGTACTTC
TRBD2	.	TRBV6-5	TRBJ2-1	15	CASRDPSGGYNEQFF	TGTGCCAGCAGGGACCCTAGCGGGGGCTACAATGAGCAGTTCTTC
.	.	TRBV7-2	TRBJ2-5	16	CASLDPSGDQEMAQYF	TGTGCCAGCCTAGACCCGTCGGGAGATCAAGAGATGGCCCAGTACTTC
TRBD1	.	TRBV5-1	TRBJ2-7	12	CASSSDRNEQYF	TGCGCCAGCAGCTCGGACAGGAACGAGCAGTACTTC
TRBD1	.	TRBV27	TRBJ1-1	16	CASSSAGDRMNTEAFF	TGTGCCAGCAGTTCGGCGGGGGACAGGATGAACACTGAAGCTTTCTTT
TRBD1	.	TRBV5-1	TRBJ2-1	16	CASSLEGQGAYNEQFF	TGCGCCAGCAGCTTGGAGGGACAGGGCGCCTACAATGAGCAGTTCTTC
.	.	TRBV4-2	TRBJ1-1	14	CASSQDRGGTEAFF	TGTGCCAGCAGCCAAGATCGGGGGGGCACTGAAGCTTTCTTT
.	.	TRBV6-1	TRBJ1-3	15	CASSEHRTPGNTIYF	TGTGCCAGCAGTGAGCATCGGACACCCGGAAACACCATATATTTT
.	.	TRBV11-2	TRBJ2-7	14	CASSSLQGGYEQYF	TGTGCCAGCAGCTCACTTCAGGGTGGCTACGAGCAGTACTTC
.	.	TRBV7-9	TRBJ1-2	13	CASSFLPNYGYTF	TGTGCCAGCAGCTTCCTTCCTAACTATGGCTACACCTTC
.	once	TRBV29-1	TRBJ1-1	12	CSVIGRGTEAFF	TGCAGCGTGATCGGAAGGGGGACTGAAGCTTTCTTT
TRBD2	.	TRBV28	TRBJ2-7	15	CASTQGLAGGYEQYF	TGTGCCAGCACCCAAGGACTAGCGGGAGGGTACGAGCAGTACTTC